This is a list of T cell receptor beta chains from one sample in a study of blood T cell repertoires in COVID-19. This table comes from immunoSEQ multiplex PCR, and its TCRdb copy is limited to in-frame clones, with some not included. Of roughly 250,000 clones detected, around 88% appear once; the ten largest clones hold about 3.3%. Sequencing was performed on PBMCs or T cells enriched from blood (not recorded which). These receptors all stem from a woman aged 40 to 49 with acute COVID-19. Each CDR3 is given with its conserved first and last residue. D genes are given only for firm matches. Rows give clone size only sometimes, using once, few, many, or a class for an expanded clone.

TGCGCCAGCAGTCTACCGGGACTAGAGAACACCGGGGAGCTGTTTTTT,CASSLPGLENTGELFF,TRBV23-1,TRBJ2-2,TRBD2,16,NA
TGTGCCAGCAGCGTAAGGACAGGGAGGATTGAAGCTTTCTTT,CASSVRTGRIEAFF,TRBV5-6,TRBJ1-1,TRBD1,14,NA
TGTGCCAGCAGCGTAGGGACTAGCGGAAGCTCCTACAATGAGCAGTTCTTC,CASSVGTSGSSYNEQFF,TRBV9,TRBJ2-1,TRBD2,17,NA
TGTGCCAGCCAGTACCAAGAGACCCAGTACTTC,CASQYQETQYF,TRBV25-1,TRBJ2-5,NA,11,NA
TGTGCCAGCAGTACCATATTCGGTCAGCCCCAGCATTTT,CASSTIFGQPQHF,TRBV27,TRBJ1-5,NA,13,NA
TGTGCCACAAGCACAGGGTATAATGAGCAGTTCTTC,CATSTGYNEQFF,TRBV24-1,TRBJ2-1,NA,12,NA
TGTGCCAGCTCCCTAGCGGGTGCCTACGAGCAGTACTTC,CASSLAGAYEQYF,TRBV7-8,TRBJ2-7,TRBD2,13,NA
TGCGCCAGCAGCTCGACCGGGACTAGCAACGATGAGCAGTTCTTC,CASSSTGTSNDEQFF,TRBV5-1,TRBJ2-1,TRBD2,15,NA
TGCGCCAGCAGCCAAGAGGGATTAGCGGGAGGCTACGAGCAGTACTTC,CASSQEGLAGGYEQYF,TRBV4-1,TRBJ2-7,TRBD2,16,NA
TGTGCCAGTAGTACTCGGGACAGGGGAGGCAATCAGCCCCAGCATTTT,CASSTRDRGGNQPQHF,TRBV19,TRBJ1-5,TRBD1,16,NA
TGTGCCAGCCCGAAGCGGCGCGGGAGTTACAATGAGCAGTTCTTC,CASPKRRGSYNEQFF,TRBV2,TRBJ2-1,TRBD2,15,NA
TGTGCCAGCAGTACTGGACCGGGGGGCTACACCTTC,CASSTGPGGYTF,TRBV25-1,TRBJ1-2,NA,12,NA
TGTGCCAGCAGCTTAGGGACAGTATCCTACGAGCAGTACTTC,CASSLGTVSYEQYF,TRBV7-9,TRBJ2-7,NA,14,NA
TGTGCCAGCAGCCAAGGGCAACAGGGAGAGACCCAGTACTTC,CASSQGQQGETQYF,TRBV4-2,TRBJ2-5,NA,14,NA
TGTGCCAGCAGCTTATATGGTACGGGGGATCCCTACGAGCAGTACTTC,CASSLYGTGDPYEQYF,TRBV11-3,TRBJ2-7,NA,16,NA
TGTGCCAGCAGCGAGTCGTCTAGCGGCACCGGGGAGCTGTTTTTT,CASSESSSGTGELFF,TRBV7-8,TRBJ2-2,TRBD2,15,NA
TGCGCCAGCAGCCCCGGGACTAGTTCGGGAGATACGCAGTATTTT,CASSPGTSSGDTQYF,TRBV5-1,TRBJ2-3,TRBD2,15,NA
TGTGCCAGCAGCTTGACGCCAGTCCCCTCCTACGAGCAGTACTTC,CASSLTPVPSYEQYF,TRBV5-6,TRBJ2-7,NA,15,NA
TGTGCCAGCAGCCAAACAGGGGGCGATGGCTACACCTTC,CASSQTGGDGYTF,TRBV7-8,TRBJ1-2,TRBD1,13,NA
TGTGCCAGTATGTATGCCGGGACAGCAGACTACAATGAGCAGTTCTTC,CASMYAGTADYNEQFF,TRBV19,TRBJ2-1,TRBD1,16,NA
TGTGCCAGCAGCAATGAAAGCGTCGGCGGGAGGGCCATCACCGGGGAGCTGTTTTTT,CASSNESVGGRAITGELFF,TRBV21-1,TRBJ2-2,NA,19,NA
TGTGCCAGCAGCCAAATCGGCGCGGGTGCAGATACGCAGTATTTT,CASSQIGAGADTQYF,TRBV14,TRBJ2-3,NA,15,NA
TGCAGCGTGCCGACTAGCGGGAGCTACAATGAGCAGTTCTTC,CSVPTSGSYNEQFF,TRBV29-1,TRBJ2-1,TRBD2,14,NA
TGTGCCAGCAGCTTAGGCGGTAACACTGAAGCTTTCTTT,CASSLGGNTEAFF,TRBV11-3,TRBJ1-1,NA,13,NA
TGTGCCAGTAGAGAACAGGGTCGGACTGAAGCTTTCTTT,CASREQGRTEAFF,TRBV19,TRBJ1-1,NA,13,NA
TGTGCCAGCTTGGCGGGATGGGGATCTGGGACCCAGTACTTC,CASLAGWGSGTQYF,TRBV6-5,TRBJ2-5,NA,14,few
TGTGCCAGCAGCTTAGGGGGACTAGGTCGGAACAATGAGCAGTTCTTC,CASSLGGLGRNNEQFF,TRBV11-1,TRBJ2-1,TRBD2,16,NA
TGTGCCACCAGCAGAGATAGCGGGCTCCACGAGCAGTACTTC,CATSRDSGLHEQYF,TRBV15,TRBJ2-7,TRBD2,14,many
TGCGCCAGCAGCTTGGTGGAGTTCACAGATACGCAGTATTTT,CASSLVEFTDTQYF,TRBV5-1,TRBJ2-3,NA,14,NA
TGTGCCAGCAGTGAGAGGGCGGGACTAGGCGAGACCCAGTACTTC,CASSERAGLGETQYF,TRBV2,TRBJ2-5,TRBD2,15,NA
TGTGCCAGCAGCCAAACCGGGACAGACAATCAGCCCCAGCATTTT,CASSQTGTDNQPQHF,TRBV3-1/TRBV3-2,TRBJ1-5,TRBD1,15,many
TGTGCCAGCAGCTTGACAGGGGCACAATACAATGAGCAGTTCTTC,CASSLTGAQYNEQFF,TRBV7-3,TRBJ2-1,TRBD1,15,NA
TGTGCCAGTAGTGCCACTCTGTTTGGAGGGACTGAAGCTTTCTTT,CASSATLFGGTEAFF,TRBV19,TRBJ1-1,NA,15,NA
TGTGCCACCAGTGATTTCGCGACAGGGGGTATTTGGGAGCAGTTCTTC,CATSDFATGGIWEQFF,TRBV24-1,TRBJ2-1,TRBD1,16,NA
TGTGCCAGCAGTGAAGCGTTAGGGGCCCTCTATGGCTACACCTTC,CASSEALGALYGYTF,TRBV2,TRBJ1-2,NA,15,NA
TGTGCCAGCAGCCAAGTAGCGGGAGCTCACACAGATACGCAGTATTTT,CASSQVAGAHTDTQYF,TRBV3-1/TRBV3-2,TRBJ2-3,TRBD2,16,NA
TGCAGCGTTGAAACAGGGTCCGGCACTGAAGCTTTCTTT,CSVETGSGTEAFF,TRBV29-1,TRBJ1-1,NA,13,NA
TGTGCCAGCAGCCAAGGGATTAGCGGGAGAAATGAGCAGTACTTC,CASSQGISGRNEQYF,TRBV3-1/TRBV3-2,TRBJ2-7,TRBD2,15,NA
TGCGCCAGCAGCCCCCCCCAGGATCACTCTGGAAACACCATATATTTT,CASSPPQDHSGNTIYF,TRBV5-1,TRBJ1-3,NA,16,NA
TGTGCCAGCAGTGAATATACCGGGAACACTGAAGCTTTCTTT,CASSEYTGNTEAFF,TRBV25-1,TRBJ1-1,NA,14,NA
TGTGCTAGCAGCGAAGGAGGGACAGGGGACTACGAGCAGTACTTC,CASSEGGTGDYEQYF,TRBV7-7,TRBJ2-7,TRBD1,15,few
TGTGCCAGTAGTCCGACAGGGAACTATGGCTACACCTTC,CASSPTGNYGYTF,TRBV19,TRBJ1-2,TRBD1,13,NA